This TCR beta chain emerged from a study of identifying expanded T cells in peripheral blood. Germline CDR1 and CDR2: LNHDA and SQIVND (reference sequence). Trimming cost V 5 bases and J 3 bases; bases outside gene matches: 6. The CDR3 sequence is 15 residues long. Study-wide results and caveats: Technical replicates showed around 1.2 changed clones; approximately two weeks around 15; four weeks 19. Clone count variance between roughly 2-week samples rose with total template count.

Clones were read by immunoSEQ multiplex PCR, and TCRdb kept only the in-frame ones, dropping some. The sample gives 120,000 or so clones, roughly 82% of which show up once; 3.3% is in the top ten. Turning to this clone: Its antigen is unknown.

Collection occurred without any documented infections or immune events in donors. The J gene is TRBJ1-5, the V gene TRBV19, with 8 bases identical to TRBD1. Sequencing was carried out using blood. The source of this sequence is a person between 18 and 70 years old in good health. The CDR3 nucleotides are TGTGCCAGTAGTCTTCAGGGGGCGTCCAATCAGCCCCAGCATTTT. This sequence encodes CASSLQGASNQPQHF.